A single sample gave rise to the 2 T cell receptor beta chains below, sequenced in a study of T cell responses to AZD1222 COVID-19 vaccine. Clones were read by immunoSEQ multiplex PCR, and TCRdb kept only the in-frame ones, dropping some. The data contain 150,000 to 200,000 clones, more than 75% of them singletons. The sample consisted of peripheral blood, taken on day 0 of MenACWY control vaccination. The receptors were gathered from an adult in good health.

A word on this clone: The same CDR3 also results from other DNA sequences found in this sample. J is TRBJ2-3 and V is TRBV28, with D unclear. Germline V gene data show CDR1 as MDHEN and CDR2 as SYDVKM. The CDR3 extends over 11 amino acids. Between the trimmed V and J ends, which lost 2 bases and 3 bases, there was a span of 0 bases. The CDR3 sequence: CASSLTDTQYF. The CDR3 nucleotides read TGTGCCAGCAGTTTAACAGATACGCAGTATTTT.

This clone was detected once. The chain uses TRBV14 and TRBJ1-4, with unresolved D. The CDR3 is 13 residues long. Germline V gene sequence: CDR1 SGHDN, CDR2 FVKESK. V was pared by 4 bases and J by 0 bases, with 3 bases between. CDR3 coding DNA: TGTGCCAGCAGCCGGGCAACTAATGAAAAACTGTTTTTT. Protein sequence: CASSRATNEKLFF. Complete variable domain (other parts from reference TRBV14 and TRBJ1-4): EAGVTQFPSHSVIEKGQTVTLRCDPISGHDNLYWYRRVMGKEIKFLLHFVKESKQDESGMPNNRFLAERTGGTYSTLKVQPAELEDSGVYFCASSRATNEKLFFGSGTQLSVL.